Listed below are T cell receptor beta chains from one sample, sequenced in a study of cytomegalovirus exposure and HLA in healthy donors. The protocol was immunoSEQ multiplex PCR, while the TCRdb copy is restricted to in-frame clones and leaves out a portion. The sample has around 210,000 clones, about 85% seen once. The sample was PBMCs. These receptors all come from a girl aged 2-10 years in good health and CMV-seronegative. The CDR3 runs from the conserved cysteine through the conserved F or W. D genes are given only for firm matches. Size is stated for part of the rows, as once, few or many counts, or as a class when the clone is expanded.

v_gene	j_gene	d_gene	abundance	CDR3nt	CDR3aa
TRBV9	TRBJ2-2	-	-	TGTGCCAGCAGCGTAGAGCGTTCGTCGGGGGAGCTGTTTTTT	CASSVERSSGELFF
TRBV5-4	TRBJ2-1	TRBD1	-	TGTGCCAGCAGCCCGCGGGACAGGCCCTACAATGAGCAGTTCTTC	CASSPRDRPYNEQFF
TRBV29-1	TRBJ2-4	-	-	TGCAGCGTTGATGTACTGACCGGGACTCCCCGGGGAAACATTCAGTACTTC	CSVDVLTGTPRGNIQYF
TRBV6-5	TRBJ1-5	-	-	TGTGCCAGCAGTTACGACAGGTACAATCAGCCCCAGCATTTT	CASSYDRYNQPQHF
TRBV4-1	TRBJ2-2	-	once	TGCGCCAGCAGCCATGGGCAGGGCGAACCCACCGGGGAGCTGTTTTTT	CASSHGQGEPTGELFF
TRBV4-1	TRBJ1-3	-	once	TGCGCCAGCAGCCAATATCAGGGGAGTGGAAACACCATATATTTT	CASSQYQGSGNTIYF
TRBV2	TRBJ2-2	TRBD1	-	TGTGCCAGCACCCTGGACAGGGCGAACACCGGGGAGCTGTTTTTT	CASTLDRANTGELFF
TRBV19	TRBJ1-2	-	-	TGTGCCAGCAGTAACCTCTCTCGGGACACCGGACCCTATGGCTACACCTTC	CASSNLSRDTGPYGYTF
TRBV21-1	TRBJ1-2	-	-	TGTGCCAGCAGCAAAGATCTTTGCCGGAACTATGGCTACACCTTC	CASSKDLCRNYGYTF
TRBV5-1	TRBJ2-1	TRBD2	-	TGCGCCAGCACGGCGGGGGGCATGAGCTCCTACAATGAGCAGTTCTTC	CASTAGGMSSYNEQFF
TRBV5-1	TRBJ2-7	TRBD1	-	TGCGCCAGCAGCTTGGGAGGGACAGAAGCCTACGAGCAGTACTTC	CASSLGGTEAYEQYF
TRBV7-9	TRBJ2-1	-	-	TGTGCCAGCAGCAAGCCTGGGCCATCTGAGCAGTTCTTC	CASSKPGPSEQFF
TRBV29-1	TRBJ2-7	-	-	TGCAGCGTTGTGGGGACTTCTAAGGAGCAGTACTTC	CSVVGTSKEQYF
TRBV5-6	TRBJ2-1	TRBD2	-	TGTGCCAGCAGCCCCCGGACTAGCGGGAGTAGGTACAATGAGCAGTTCTTC	CASSPRTSGSRYNEQFF
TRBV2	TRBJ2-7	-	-	TGTGCCAGCATGAGGGCGGGCTGGCACGAGCAGTACTTC	CASMRAGWHEQYF
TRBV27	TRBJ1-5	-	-	TGTGCCAGCAGCACTGAATATAGCAATCAGCCCCAGCATTTT	CASSTEYSNQPQHF
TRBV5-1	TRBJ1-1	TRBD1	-	TGCGCCAGCACCGGGACAGGGGGCACTGAAGCTTTCTTT	CASTGTGGTEAFF
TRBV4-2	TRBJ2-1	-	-	TGTGCCAGCAGCCACCCCGCGGGGGAGCAGTTCTTC	CASSHPAGEQFF
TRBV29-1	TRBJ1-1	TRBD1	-	TGCAGCGTTGAATACCCCCGACAGGGTTTGGCTGAAGCTTTCTTT	CSVEYPRQGLAEAFF
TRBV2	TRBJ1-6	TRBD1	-	TGTGCCAGCAGTGAATCCTCACGACGGACAGGGGGCGTTTCACCCCTCCACTTT	CASSESSRRTGGVSPLHF
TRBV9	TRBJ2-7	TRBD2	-	TGTGCCAGCGATTGGGCGGGAGTCTACGAGCAGTACTTC	CASDWAGVYEQYF
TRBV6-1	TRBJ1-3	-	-	TGTGCCAGCAGTGGTTTCCGCTCTGGAAACACCATATATTTT	CASSGFRSGNTIYF
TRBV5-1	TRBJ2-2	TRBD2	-	TGCGCCAGCAGCCCGGGACTAGCGGGAGACGAGCGCGGGGAGCTGTTTTTT	CASSPGLAGDERGELFF
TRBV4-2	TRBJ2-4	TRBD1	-	TGTGCCAGCAGCCTCGTCATGACAGGGGGAAGAGCAGCCAAAAACATTCAGTACTTC	CASSLVMTGGRAAKNIQYF
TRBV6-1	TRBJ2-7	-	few	TGTGCCAGCAGTTGGGACTCCCTCAACGAGCAGTACTTC	CASSWDSLNEQYF
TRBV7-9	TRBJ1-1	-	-	TGTGCCAGCAGCCTTCTTTTTGGTAGCGCTGAAGCTTTCTTT	CASSLLFGSAEAFF
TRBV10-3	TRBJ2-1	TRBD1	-	TGTGCCATCAGAACAGGGGGCGGTGAGCAGTTCTTC	CAIRTGGGEQFF
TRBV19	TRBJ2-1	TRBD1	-	TGTGCCAGTAGCACTCGGACAGGGGCCTACAATGAGCAGTTCTTC	CASSTRTGAYNEQFF
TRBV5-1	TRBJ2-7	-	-	TGCGCCAGCAGCTTGGTCTTAGTCGGCTACGAGCAGTACTTC	CASSLVLVGYEQYF